Below, one TCR beta chain is given with its context. Its target is not known. At one end, the junction sequence differs from germline, possibly due to a read error. Produced via immunoSEQ multiplex PCR; TCRdb's table is partial and in-frame only. The sample contains around 29,000 clones, roughly 87% of which appear only once. This CDR3 is built from 15 residues. The V gene's germline CDR1 is SGHTS and CDR2 YDEGEE. The data are from a study of OX40 agonist ivuxolimab in advanced cancers. Study as a whole: Ivuxolimab, an antibody that agonizes OX40 (CD134), was administered to the patients. Hepatocellular carcinoma, melanoma, renal cell or head and neck cancer occurred in dose-escalation patients. Study-wide points: Both blood CD4+ and CD8+ T cells showed clonal growth by week 6 at 0.1 to 3.0 mg/kg.

This rearrangement joins TRBV5-8 to TRBJ1-1, with a weak D call TRBD1 (5 bases). The receptor was isolated from an adult with an advanced solid tumor such as melanoma, head and neck, liver or kidney cancer. This specimen consisted of CD4+ or CD8+ T cells sorted from blood, obtained in a trial of the OX40 agonist ivuxolimab. CDR3 DNA: TGCGCCAGCAGCGCAAGCGGGGACGGTAACACTGAAGCTTTCTTT. Translation gives CASSASGDGNTEAFF. Supplemented by reference TRBV5-8 and TRBJ1-1, the full variable domain reads EAGVTQSPTHLIKTRGQQATLRCSPISGHTSVYWYQQALGLGLQFLLWYDEGEERNRGNFPPRFSGRQFPNYSSELNVNALELEDSALYLCASSASGDGNTEAFFGQGTRLTVV.